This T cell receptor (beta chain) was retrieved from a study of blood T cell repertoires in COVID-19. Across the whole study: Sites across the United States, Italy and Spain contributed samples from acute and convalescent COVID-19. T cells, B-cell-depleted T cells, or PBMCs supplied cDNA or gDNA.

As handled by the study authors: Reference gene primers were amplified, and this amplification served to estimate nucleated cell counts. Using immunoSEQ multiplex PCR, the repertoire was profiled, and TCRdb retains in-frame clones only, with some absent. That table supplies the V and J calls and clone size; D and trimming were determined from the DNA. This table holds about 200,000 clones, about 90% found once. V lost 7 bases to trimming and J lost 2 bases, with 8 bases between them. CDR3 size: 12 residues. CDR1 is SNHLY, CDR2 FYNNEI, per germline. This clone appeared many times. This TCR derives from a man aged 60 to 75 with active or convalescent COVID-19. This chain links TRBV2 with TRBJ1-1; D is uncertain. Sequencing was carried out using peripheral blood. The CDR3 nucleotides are TGTGCCAGCATCCAGGATAACACTGAAGCTTTCTTT. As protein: CASIQDNTEAFF. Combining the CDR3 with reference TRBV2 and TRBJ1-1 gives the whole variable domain EPEVTQTPSHQVTQMGQEVILRCVPISNHLYFYWYRQILGQKVEFLVSFYNNEISEKSEIFDDQFSVERPDGSNFTLKIRSTKLEDSAMYFCASIQDNTEAFFGQGTRLTVV.